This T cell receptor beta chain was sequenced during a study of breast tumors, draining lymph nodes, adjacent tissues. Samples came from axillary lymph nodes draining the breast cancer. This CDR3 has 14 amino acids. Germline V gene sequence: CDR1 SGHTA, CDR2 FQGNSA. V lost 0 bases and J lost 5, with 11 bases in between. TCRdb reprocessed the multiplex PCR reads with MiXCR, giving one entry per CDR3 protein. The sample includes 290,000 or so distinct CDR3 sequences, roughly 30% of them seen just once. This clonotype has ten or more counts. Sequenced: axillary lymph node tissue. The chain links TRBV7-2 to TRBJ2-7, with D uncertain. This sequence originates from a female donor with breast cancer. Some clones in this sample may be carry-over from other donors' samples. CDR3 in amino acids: CASSLALRRDEQYF. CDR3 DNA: TGTGCCAGCAGCTTAGCTTTGAGGCGAGACGAGCAGTACTTC.